One and the same sample provided the 26 T cell receptor beta chains below, sequenced in a study of T cells in Graves' hyperthyroidism and ophthalmopathy. Amplified TCR beta CDR3 regions came from RNA transcripts. A first-round RT-PCR of the TCR CDR3 used the HTBI primer set. One entry per CDR3 protein, called by TCRdb with MiXCR from the multiplex PCR reads. Seen here are some 620,000 distinct CDR3 sequences, about 16% observed once, and the top ten hold 3.5% to 4%. The sequenced sample consisted of blood. The receptors stem from a woman under 40 with Graves' hyperthyroidism.

The chain carries TRBV6-1 and TRBJ2-1, with D perhaps given as TRBD1 or TRBD2 (5 bases each). This CDR3 has 14 residues. Trimming removed 8 bases at V and 4 bases at J, with 15 bases between. The V gene's germline CDR1 is MNHNS and CDR2 SASEGT. As DNA, the CDR3 is TGTGCCAGCGAAACCGGGACGAATTACAATGAGCAGTTCTTC. This gives the protein CASETGTNYNEQFF.

This clonotype has at least ten counts. The chain combines TRBV2 with TRBJ1-5, with unresolved D. V was cut by 0 bases and J by 1 base, with 10 bases left in between. From germline, CDR1 is SNHLY and CDR2 FYNNEI. CDR3 length: 16 amino acids. The CDR3 loop is CASSEARTSSNQPQHF. Here the CDR3 DNA reads TGTGCCAGCAGTGAAGCTAGGACGTCCAGCAATCAGCCCCAGCATTTT. The full variable domain, with the rest looked up from reference TRBV2 and TRBJ1-5, is EPEVTQTPSHQVTQMGQEVILRCVPISNHLYFYWYRQILGQKVEFLVSFYNNEISEKSEIFDDQFSVERPDGSNFTLKIRSTKLEDSAMYFCASSEARTSSNQPQHFGDGTRLSIL.

This clonotype has a count of ten or more. The chain combines TRBV20-1 with TRBJ2-1, with D tentatively TRBD2 (5 bases). Trimming left V 3 bases short and J 8 bases short, with 14 bases between. CDR1 and CDR2 (germline): DFQATT, SNEGSKA (reference sequence). CDR3 length equals 13 residues. The chain's CDR3 is CSASTMREDEQFF. CDR3 bases: TGCAGTGCTAGTACAATGAGGGAAGATGAGCAGTTCTTC.

This clonotype was detected a few times. The chain is built from TRBV2 and TRBJ2-3, with TRBD2 matching 10 bases. The V segment lost 7 bases and the J segment 0 bases; nucleotides outside the gene matches: 7. Germline CDR1 is SNHLY and CDR2 is FYNNEI. The CDR3 extends over 16 amino acids. The CDR3 bases are TGTGCCAGCAAAGCTAGCGGGAGAGGGAGCACAGATACGCAGTATTTT. It yields the protein CASKASGRGSTDTQYF.

This clonotype was counted once. A much larger clone differs from this one at a single base, so this may be a read error. This sequence joins TRBV7-3 and TRBJ2-5; no clear D gene. CDR3 length: 13 residues. In germline, CDR1 is SGHTA, CDR2 FQGTGA. The CDR3 bases are TGTGCCAGCAGCTTAAGTTTCCAAGAGACCCAGTGCTTC. It translates to CASSLSFQETQCF.

This chain joins TRBV3-1 and TRBJ2-1; 10 positions agree with TRBD2. The CDR3 contains 17 residues. Germline loops: CDR1 LGHDT, CDR2 YNNKEL (reference sequence). Germline trimming cut 4 bases from V and 6 bases from J; bases unmatched to any gene: 12. For the CDR3, the DNA is TGTGCCAGCAGCCTCGATACGCGGCTAGCGGGAGTCAATGAGCAGTTCTTC. It encodes CASSLDTRLAGVNEQFF.

This chain joins TRBV20-1 and TRBJ2-5; D might be TRBD1 or TRBD2, each matching 5 bases. Germline CDR1 and CDR2: DFQATT and SNEGSKA (reference sequence). The germline V and J ends were trimmed by 3 bases and 2 bases, with 25 bases remaining between them. The CDR3 contains 18 residues. The CDR3 reads CSASVPGPKYITQETQYF. The CDR3 DNA reads as TGCAGTGCTAGTGTCCCGGGACCCAAATACATTACACAAGAGACCCAGTACTTC.

This clonotype was seen only a few times. The chain employs TRBV3-1 and TRBJ1-3; TRBD1 aligns across 10 bases. CDR1 and CDR2 (germline): LGHDT, YNNKEL (reference sequence). With 5 bases clipped from V and 3 bases from J, the junction kept 4 bases outside the gene matches. This CDR3 region has 15 residues. The CDR3 loop reads CASSRDRGYGNTIYF. CDR3 DNA: TGTGCCAGCAGCAGGGACAGGGGCTATGGAAACACCATATATTTT. Combining the CDR3 with reference TRBV3-1 and TRBJ1-3 gives the whole variable domain DTAVSQTPKYLVTQMGNDKSIKCEQNLGHDTMYWYKQDSKKFLKIMFSYNNKELIINETVPNRFSPKSPDKAHLNLHINSLELGDSAVYFCASSRDRGYGNTIYFGEGSWLTVV.

J is TRBJ1-4 and V is TRBV6-2 or TRBV6-3; TRBD1 matches at 7 bases. V shed 5 bases and J 4 bases; nucleotides not matched to a gene: 10. This CDR3 has 16 residues. In germline, CDR1 is MNHEY, CDR2 SVGEGT. The CDR3 nucleotides are TGTGCCAGCAGTGCCAGATCACAGGGGATTAATGAAAAACTGTTTTTT. Translated, it gives CASSARSQGINEKLFF.

Only a few counts were recorded for this clonotype. The rearrangement joins TRBV9 to TRBJ2-2, with TRBD2 identical over 10 bases. Germline CDR1 and CDR2: SGDLS and YYNGEE. CDR3 length: 16 residues. With V trimmed by 0 bases and J by 4 bases, 3 bases remained unmatched. The CDR3 DNA follows: TGTGCCAGCAGCGTAGTGGCTAGCGGGAGCACCGGGGAGCTGTTTTTT. Its translation: CASSVVASGSTGELFF.

At least ten counts were recorded for this clonotype. The chain combines TRBV19 with TRBJ2-7; D could derive from TRBD1 or TRBD2 (5 bases each). Germline-derived CDR1 and CDR2 are LNHDA and SQIVND (reference sequence). This CDR3 contains 14 residues. V lost 7 bases, J lost 2 bases, and 15 bases lay in between. CDR3 nucleotide sequence: TGTGCCAGTATTGCCGGGACGGCACCCTACGAGCAGTACTTC. Protein product: CASIAGTAPYEQYF.

This clonotype was seen repeatedly, ten times or more. The V gene is TRBV12-3 or TRBV12-4, the J gene TRBJ2-1; no clear D gene. This CDR3 has 15 residues. V was pared by 3 bases and J by 0 bases, with 9 bases between. DNA of the CDR3: TGTGCCAGCAGTTTTAGGCGGCACTCCTACAATGAGCAGTTCTTC. Protein: CASSFRRHSYNEQFF.

The chain is built from TRBV19 and TRBJ1-1, with TRBD1 matching over 11 bases. This CDR3 has 15 residues. Trimming at V came to 1 base and at J to 4 bases, leaving 2 bases not matched to a gene. CDR1 LNHDA and CDR2 SQIVND come from the germline V gene (reference sequence). CDR3 sequence (DNA): TGTGCCAGTAGTATAGGAGGGACAGGGGGCACTGAAGCTTTCTTT. This sequence encodes CASSIGGTGGTEAFF.

This clonotype was picked up many times. This rearrangement joins TRBV6-5 to TRBJ1-6; unclear D gene. Germline values: CDR1 MNHEY, CDR2 SVGAGI. The CDR3 runs 14 residues. With 0 bases removed from V and 9 bases from J, the gap between germline ends came to 9 bases. The DNA for the CDR3 is TGTGCCAGCAGTTACTCCCCGACGGGTTCACCCCTCCACTTT. It codes for CASSYSPTGSPLHF.

Comment on this clonotype: A much larger clone sits a single nucleotide away, making a read error possible. In DNA, the CDR3 is TGTGCCAGCGGCGTAGGGACGGCTACTAGCGGGAGCGGGTACGAGCAGTACTTC. Protein: CASGVGTATSGSGYEQYF. The chain is built from TRBV9 and TRBJ2-7; 11 bases fit TRBD2. The CDR3 spans 18 residues. CDR1 is SGDLS, CDR2 YYNGEE, per germline.

This clonotype was seen many times. This rearrangement joins TRBV7-3 to TRBJ2-3; the match to TRBD2 covers 11 bases. The CDR3 spans 20 residues. CDR1 and CDR2 (germline): SGHTA, FQGTGA. V lost 0 bases to trimming and J lost 2 bases; unmatched junction nucleotides: 13. For the CDR3, the DNA is TGTGCCAGCAGCTTAACCCCTCCTACAGGACTAGCGGGCGACACAGATACGCAGTATTTT. Amino acids: CASSLTPPTGLAGDTDTQYF. The full variable domain, completed using reference TRBV7-3 and TRBJ2-3, is GAGVSQTPSNKVTEKGKYVELRCDPISGHTALYWYRQSLGQGPEFLIYFQGTGAADDSGLPNDRFFAVRPEGSVSTLKIQRTERGDSAVYLCASSLTPPTGLAGDTDTQYFGPGTRLTVL.

With respect to this clonotype: A much larger clonotype is one base distant, so this may be a read error. The V call is TRBV24-1, the J call TRBJ1-5; no definite D call. There are 12 residues in the CDR3. CDR1 and CDR2 (germline): KGHDR, SFDVKD. V was clipped by 5 bases and J by 4 bases, with 5 bases between them. The CDR3 protein is CATSGWNQPQHF. The CDR3 bases are TGTGCCACCAGTGGATGGAATCAGCCCCAGCATTTT.

The chain links TRBV27 to TRBJ2-5, with D unclear. In germline, CDR1 is MNHEY, CDR2 SMNVEV (reference sequence). CDR3 size: 13 residues. Trimming removed 4 bases from V and 3 bases from J, with 9 bases in between. The CDR3 DNA sequence: TGTGCCAGCAGTTCCCCGGCGGAAGAGACCCAGTACTTC. Residues: CASSSPAEETQYF.

This clonotype appeared a few times. The chain links TRBV27 to TRBJ2-7, with 9 bases fitting TRBD1. Trimming removed 8 bases from V and 6 bases from J; junction bases left unmatched: 5. This CDR3 spans 12 amino acids. CDR1 and CDR2 from the germline V gene are MNHEY and SMNVEV (reference sequence). The CDR3 here is CASLGTGLEQYF. CDR3 nucleotide sequence: TGTGCCAGCTTGGGGACAGGGCTCGAGCAGTACTTC.

This clonotype was detected a few times. The V call is TRBV20-1, the J call TRBJ2-7, with 9 bases that match TRBD2. Trimming cost V 0 bases and J 5 bases; bases outside gene matches: 5. The CDR3 runs to 14 residues. Germline loops: CDR1 DFQATT, CDR2 SNEGSKA (reference sequence). CDR3 loop: CSARDGAGGDEQYF. As DNA, the CDR3 is TGCAGTGCTAGAGATGGAGCGGGAGGCGACGAGCAGTACTTC.

There are many counts of this clonotype. DNA for the CDR3: TGTGCCAGCAGGACGGGGGGGGACACTGAAGCTTTCTTT. It translates to CASRTGGDTEAFF. This chain links TRBV6-1 with TRBJ1-1, with D possibly matching TRBD1 (5 bases). The CDR3 loop spans 13 amino acids. The V end lost 6 bases, the J end lost 3 bases, and 11 bases lay between the germline ends. The germline CDR1 and CDR2 sequences are MNHNS and SASEGT.

This clonotype was counted ten times or more. J is TRBJ1-5 and V is TRBV20-1; D gene unclear. The V end lost 0 bases, the J end lost 2 bases, and 8 bases lay between the germline ends. This CDR3 is 14 amino acids long. CDR1 DFQATT and CDR2 SNEGSKA come from the germline V gene (reference sequence). The CDR3 DNA sequence: TGCAGTGCTAGAGATCCTCGGGGCAATCAGCCCCAGCATTTT. Its protein is CSARDPRGNQPQHF.

Comment on this clonotype: Because it lacks the conserved phenylalanine or tryptophan at the end, this CDR3 is likely a read error. This chain connects TRBV12-3 or TRBV12-4 to TRBJ2-7; 11 bases agree with TRBD2. The CDR3 loop spans 14 amino acids. V lost 6 bases to trimming and J lost 6 bases; unmatched junction nucleotides: 7. CDR3 region: CASSLAGGSPEQYL. CDR3 nucleotide sequence: TGTGCCAGCAGCCTAGCGGGAGGTTCACCCGAGCAGTACCTC.

Only a few counts were recorded for this clonotype. The gene calls are TRBV9 and TRBJ2-1, with TRBD2 matching 9 bases. Matching the DNA end better, TRBJ2-7 makes the J call doubtful. CDR1 and CDR2 from the germline V gene are SGDLS and YYNGEE. CDR3 length: 14 amino acids. CDR3 sequence (DNA): TGTGCCAGCAGCAGTAGCGGGAGTAAGGATGAGCAGTACTTC. It specifies CASSSSGSKDEQYF.

This clonotype was detected many times. The chain combines TRBV6-2 or TRBV6-3 with TRBJ2-7; the D call may be TRBD1 or TRBD2 (5 bases each). Germline CDR1 MNHEY, CDR2 SVGEGT. The V and J ends lost 0 bases and 6 bases respectively, with 6 bases between them. The CDR3 is 12 amino acids. The CDR3 spells CASSYSRGEQYF. Here the CDR3 DNA reads TGTGCCAGCAGTTACTCGAGGGGCGAGCAGTACTTC.

This clonotype was counted only a few times. This could be a read error, since a much larger clone is one nucleotide away. The chain recombines TRBV11-2 with TRBJ2-7; TRBD1 or TRBD2 may be the D gene (6 bases each). The CDR3 sequence is 15 residues long. The germline CDR1 and CDR2 sequences are SGHAT and FQNNGV. V lost 0 bases and J lost 6, with 15 bases in between. CDR3 region: CASSLDSVGGGEQYF. DNA of the CDR3: TGTGCCAGCAGCTTAGATTCAGTCGGGGGCGGCGAGCAGTACTTC.